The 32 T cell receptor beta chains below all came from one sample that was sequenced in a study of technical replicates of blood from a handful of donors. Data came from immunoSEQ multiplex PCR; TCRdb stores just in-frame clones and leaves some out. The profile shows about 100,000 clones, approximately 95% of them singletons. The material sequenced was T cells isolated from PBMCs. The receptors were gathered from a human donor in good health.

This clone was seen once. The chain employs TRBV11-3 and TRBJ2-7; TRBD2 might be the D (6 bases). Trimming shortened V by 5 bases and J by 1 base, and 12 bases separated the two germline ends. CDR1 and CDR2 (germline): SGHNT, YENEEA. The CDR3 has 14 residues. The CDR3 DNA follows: TGTGCCAGCAGCCCAGTCGGGGGTTCCTACGAGCAGTACTTC. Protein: CASSPVGGSYEQYF.

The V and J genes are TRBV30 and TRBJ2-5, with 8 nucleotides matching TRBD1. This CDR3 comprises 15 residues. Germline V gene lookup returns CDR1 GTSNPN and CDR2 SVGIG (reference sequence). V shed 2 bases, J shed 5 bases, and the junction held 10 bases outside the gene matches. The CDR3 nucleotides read TGTGCCTGGAGTAGATTGGACAGGGATCAGGAGACCCAGTACTTC. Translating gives CAWSRLDRDQETQYF. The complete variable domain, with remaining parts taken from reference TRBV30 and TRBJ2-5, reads SQTIHQWPATLVQPVGSPLSLECTVEGTSNPNLYWYRQAAGRGLQLLFYSVGIGQISSEVPQNLSASRPQDRQFILSSKKLLLSDSGFYLCAWSRLDRDQETQYFGPGTRLLVL.

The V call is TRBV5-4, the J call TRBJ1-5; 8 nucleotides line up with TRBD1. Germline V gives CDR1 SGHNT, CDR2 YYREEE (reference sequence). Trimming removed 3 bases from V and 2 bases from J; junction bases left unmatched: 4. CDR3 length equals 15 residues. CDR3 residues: CASSSGGRGNQPQHF. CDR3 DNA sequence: TGTGCCAGCAGCTCAGGGGGCCGGGGCAATCAGCCCCAGCATTTT. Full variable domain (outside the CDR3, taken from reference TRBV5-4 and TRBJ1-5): ETGVTQSPTHLIKTRGQQVTLRCSSQSGHNTVSWYQQALGQGPQFIFQYYREEENGRGNFPPRFSGLQFPNYSSELNVNALELDDSALYLCASSSGGRGNQPQHFGDGTRLSIL.

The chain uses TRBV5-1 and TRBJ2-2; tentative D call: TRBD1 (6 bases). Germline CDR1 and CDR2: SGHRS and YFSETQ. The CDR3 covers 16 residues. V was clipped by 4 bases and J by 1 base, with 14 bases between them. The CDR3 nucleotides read TGCGCCAGCAGCACAGGGAATATGGGGAACACCGGGGAGCTGTTTTTT. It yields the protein CASSTGNMGNTGELFF.

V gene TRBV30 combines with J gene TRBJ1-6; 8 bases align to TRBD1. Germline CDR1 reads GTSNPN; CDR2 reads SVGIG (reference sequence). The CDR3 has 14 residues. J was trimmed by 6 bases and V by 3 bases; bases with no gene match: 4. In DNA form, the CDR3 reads TGTGCCTGGAGCAAGGGACAGGTTAATTCACCCCTCCACTTT. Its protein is CAWSKGQVNSPLHF.

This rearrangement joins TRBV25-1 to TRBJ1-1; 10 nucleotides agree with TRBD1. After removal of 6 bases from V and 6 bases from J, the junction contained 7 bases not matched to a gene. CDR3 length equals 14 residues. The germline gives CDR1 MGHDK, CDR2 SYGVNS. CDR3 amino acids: CASRGLGQGPEAFF. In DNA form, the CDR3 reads TGTGCCAGCAGGGGATTGGGACAGGGGCCTGAAGCTTTCTTT.

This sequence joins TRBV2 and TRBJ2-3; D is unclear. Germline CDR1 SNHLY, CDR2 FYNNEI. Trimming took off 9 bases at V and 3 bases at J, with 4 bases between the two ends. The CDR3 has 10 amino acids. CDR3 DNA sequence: TGTGCCAGTCTGACAGATACGCAGTATTTT. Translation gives CASLTDTQYF.

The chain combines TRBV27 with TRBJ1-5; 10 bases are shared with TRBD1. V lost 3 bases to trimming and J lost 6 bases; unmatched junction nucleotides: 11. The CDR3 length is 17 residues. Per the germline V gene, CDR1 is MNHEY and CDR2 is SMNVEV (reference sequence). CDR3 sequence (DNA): TGTGCCAGCAGTTTTTACGGGACAGGGGCCCTCCGTCAGCCCCAGCATTTT. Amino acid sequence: CASSFYGTGALRQPQHF.

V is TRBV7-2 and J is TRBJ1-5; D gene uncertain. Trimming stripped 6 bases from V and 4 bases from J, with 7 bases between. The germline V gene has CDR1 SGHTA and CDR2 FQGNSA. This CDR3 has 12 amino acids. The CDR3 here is CASSSGNQPQHF. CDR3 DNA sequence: TGTGCCAGCAGTTCAGGAAATCAGCCCCAGCATTTT.

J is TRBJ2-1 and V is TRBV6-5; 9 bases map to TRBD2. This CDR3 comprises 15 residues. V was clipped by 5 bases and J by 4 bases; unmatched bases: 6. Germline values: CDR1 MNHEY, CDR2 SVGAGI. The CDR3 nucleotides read TGTGCCAGCAGTGCCCTCGCGGGAGGGTACAATGAGCAGTTCTTC. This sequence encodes CASSALAGGYNEQFF.

The DNA for the CDR3 is TGTGCCAGCAAGCGGGAACAGGGGGCGAACACTGAAGCTTTCTTT. Translated, it gives CASKREQGANTEAFF. V is TRBV6-4 and J is TRBJ1-1; the match to TRBD1 covers 9 bases. The CDR3 sequence is 15 residues long. J gave up 1 base and V 7 bases, and 7 bases lay outside the gene matches. Germline V CDR1 and CDR2: MRHNA, SNTAGT.

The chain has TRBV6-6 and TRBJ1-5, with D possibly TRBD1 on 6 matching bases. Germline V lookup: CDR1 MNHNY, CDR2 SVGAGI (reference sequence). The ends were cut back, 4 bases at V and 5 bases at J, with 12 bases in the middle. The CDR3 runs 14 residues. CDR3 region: CASSSTGLYQPQHF. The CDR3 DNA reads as TGTGCCAGCAGTTCAACAGGGTTATATCAGCCCCAGCATTTT.

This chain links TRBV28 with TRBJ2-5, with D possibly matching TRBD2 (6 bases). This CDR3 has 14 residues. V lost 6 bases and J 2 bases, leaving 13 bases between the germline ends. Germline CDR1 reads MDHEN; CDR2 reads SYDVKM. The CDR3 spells CASSVKRVQETQYF. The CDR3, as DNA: TGTGCCAGCAGCGTAAAGCGGGTGCAAGAGACCCAGTACTTC.

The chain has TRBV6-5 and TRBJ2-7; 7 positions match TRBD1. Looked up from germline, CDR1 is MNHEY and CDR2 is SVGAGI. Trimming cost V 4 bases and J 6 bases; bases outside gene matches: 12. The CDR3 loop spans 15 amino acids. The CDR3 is CASSWLPGTEGEQYF. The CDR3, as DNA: TGTGCCAGCAGTTGGCTTCCCGGGACAGAAGGCGAGCAGTACTTC.

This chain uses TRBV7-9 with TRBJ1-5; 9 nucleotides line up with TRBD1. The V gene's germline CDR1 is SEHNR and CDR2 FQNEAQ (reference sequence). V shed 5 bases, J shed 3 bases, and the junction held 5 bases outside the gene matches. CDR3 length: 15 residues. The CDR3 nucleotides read TGTGCCAGCAGCCCCGGGACAGGGTACAATCAGCCCCAGCATTTT. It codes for CASSPGTGYNQPQHF.

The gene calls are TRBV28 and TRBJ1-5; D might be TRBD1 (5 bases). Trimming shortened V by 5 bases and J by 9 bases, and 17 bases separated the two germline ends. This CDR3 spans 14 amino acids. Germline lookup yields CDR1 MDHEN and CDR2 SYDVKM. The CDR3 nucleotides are TGTGCCAGCAGTCGAGACAGTACATCCCTGCCCCAGCATTTT. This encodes CASSRDSTSLPQHF.

In nucleotides, the CDR3 is TGTGCCAGCTCACCAGAGGGTTACGAGCAGTACTTC. It specifies CASSPEGYEQYF. The rearrangement links TRBV18 to TRBJ2-7; TRBD2 is a possible D gene (5 bases). In germline, CDR1 is KGHSH, CDR2 LQKENI. Trimming cost V 2 bases and J 4 bases, with 6 bases left between them. This CDR3 comprises 12 residues.

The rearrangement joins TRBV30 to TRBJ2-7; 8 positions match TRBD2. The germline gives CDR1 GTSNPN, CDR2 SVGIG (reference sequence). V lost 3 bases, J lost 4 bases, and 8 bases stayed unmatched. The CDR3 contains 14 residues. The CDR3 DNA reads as TGTGCCTGGAGCTTAAAGAGCGGGAGATACGAGCAGTACTTC. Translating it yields CAWSLKSGRYEQYF.

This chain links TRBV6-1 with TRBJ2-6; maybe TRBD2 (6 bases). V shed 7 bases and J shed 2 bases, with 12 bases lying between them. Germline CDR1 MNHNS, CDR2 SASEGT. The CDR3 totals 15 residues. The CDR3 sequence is CASTMEGAGANVLTF. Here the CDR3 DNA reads TGTGCCAGCACCATGGAGGGTGCTGGGGCCAACGTCCTGACTTTC.

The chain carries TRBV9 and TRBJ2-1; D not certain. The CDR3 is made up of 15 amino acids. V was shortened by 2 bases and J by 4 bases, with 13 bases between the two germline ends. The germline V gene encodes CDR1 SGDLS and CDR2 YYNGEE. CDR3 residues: CASSVDILVYNEQFF. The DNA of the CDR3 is TGTGCCAGCAGCGTTGATATACTGGTATACAATGAGCAGTTCTTC.

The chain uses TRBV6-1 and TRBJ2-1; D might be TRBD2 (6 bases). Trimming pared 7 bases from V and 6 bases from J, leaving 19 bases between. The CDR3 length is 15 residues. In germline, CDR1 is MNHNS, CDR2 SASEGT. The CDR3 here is CASKERDSEFNEQFF. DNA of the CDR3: TGTGCCAGCAAAGAACGGGACTCCGAATTCAATGAGCAGTTCTTC.

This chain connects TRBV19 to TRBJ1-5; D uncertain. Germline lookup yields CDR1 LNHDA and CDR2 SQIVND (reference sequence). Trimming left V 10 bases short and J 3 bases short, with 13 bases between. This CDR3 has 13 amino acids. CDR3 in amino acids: CATRRGANQPQHF. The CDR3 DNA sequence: TGTGCCACCCGCCGGGGAGCCAATCAGCCCCAGCATTTT. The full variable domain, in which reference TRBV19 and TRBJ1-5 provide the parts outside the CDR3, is DGGITQSPKYLFRKEGQNVTLSCEQNLNHDAMYWYRQDPGQGLRLIYYSQIVNDFQKGDIAEGYSVSREKKESFPLTVTSAQKNPTAFYLCATRRGANQPQHFGDGTRLSIL.

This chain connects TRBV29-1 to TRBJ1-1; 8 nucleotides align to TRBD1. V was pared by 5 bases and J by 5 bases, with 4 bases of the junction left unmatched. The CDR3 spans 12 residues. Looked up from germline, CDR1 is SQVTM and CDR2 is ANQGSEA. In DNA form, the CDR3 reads TGCAGCGTTACGACAGGGGAAACTGAAGCTTTCTTT. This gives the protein CSVTTGETEAFF.

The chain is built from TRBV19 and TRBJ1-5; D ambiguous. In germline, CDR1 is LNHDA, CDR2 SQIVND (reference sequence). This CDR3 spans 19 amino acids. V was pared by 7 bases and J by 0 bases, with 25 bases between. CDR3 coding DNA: TGTGCCAGTACGGGAGGGTATGAGGGCATGTGGGGTAGCAATCAGCCCCAGCATTTT. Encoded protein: CASTGGYEGMWGSNQPQHF.

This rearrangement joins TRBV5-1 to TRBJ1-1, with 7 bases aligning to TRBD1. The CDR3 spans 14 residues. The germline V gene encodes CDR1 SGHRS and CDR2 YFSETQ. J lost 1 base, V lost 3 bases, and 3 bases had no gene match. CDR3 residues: CASSWGTENTEAFF. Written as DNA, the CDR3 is TGCGCCAGCAGCTGGGGGACAGAGAACACTGAAGCTTTCTTT.

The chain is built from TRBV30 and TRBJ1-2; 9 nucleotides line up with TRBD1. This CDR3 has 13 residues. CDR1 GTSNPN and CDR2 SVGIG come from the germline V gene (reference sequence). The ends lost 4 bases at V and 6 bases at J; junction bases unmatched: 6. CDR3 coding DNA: TGTGCCTGGACGGTCGGGGACAGGGATGGCTACACCTTC. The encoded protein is CAWTVGDRDGYTF.

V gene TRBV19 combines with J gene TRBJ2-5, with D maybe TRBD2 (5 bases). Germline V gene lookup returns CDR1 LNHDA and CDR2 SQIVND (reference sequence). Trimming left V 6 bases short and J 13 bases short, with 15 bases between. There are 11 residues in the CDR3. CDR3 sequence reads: CASSSSSLWYF. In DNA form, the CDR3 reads TGTGCCAGTAGCTCTAGCTCCCTATGGTACTTC. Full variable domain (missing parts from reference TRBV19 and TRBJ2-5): DGGITQSPKYLFRKEGQNVTLSCEQNLNHDAMYWYRQDPGQGLRLIYYSQIVNDFQKGDIAEGYSVSREKKESFPLTVTSAQKNPTAFYLCASSSSSLWYFGPGTRLLVL.

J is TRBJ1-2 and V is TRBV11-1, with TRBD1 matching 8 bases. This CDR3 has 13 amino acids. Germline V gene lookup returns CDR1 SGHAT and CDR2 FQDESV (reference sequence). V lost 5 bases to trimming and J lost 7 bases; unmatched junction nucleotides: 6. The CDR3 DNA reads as TGTGCCAGCAGCCACGGACAGGGTTTTGGCTACACCTTC. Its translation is CASSHGQGFGYTF.

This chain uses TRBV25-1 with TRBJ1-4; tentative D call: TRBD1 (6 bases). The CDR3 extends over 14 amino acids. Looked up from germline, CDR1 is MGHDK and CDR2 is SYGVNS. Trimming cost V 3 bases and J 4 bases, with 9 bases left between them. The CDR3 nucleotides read TGTGCCAGCAGTGAGGACAGCCTTAATGAAAAACTGTTTTTT. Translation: CASSEDSLNEKLFF.

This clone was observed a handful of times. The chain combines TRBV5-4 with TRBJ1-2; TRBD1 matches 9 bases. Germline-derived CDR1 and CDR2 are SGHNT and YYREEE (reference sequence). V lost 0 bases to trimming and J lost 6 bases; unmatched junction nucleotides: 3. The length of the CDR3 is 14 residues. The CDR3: CASSLGTGDNGYTF. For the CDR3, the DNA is TGTGCCAGCAGCTTGGGGACAGGGGATAATGGCTACACCTTC.

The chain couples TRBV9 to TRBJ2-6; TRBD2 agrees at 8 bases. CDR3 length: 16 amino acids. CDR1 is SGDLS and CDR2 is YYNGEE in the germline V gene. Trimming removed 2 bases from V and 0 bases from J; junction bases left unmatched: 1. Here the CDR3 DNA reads TGTGCCAGCAGCGTCCTAGCGGGCTCTGGGGCCAACGTCCTGACTTTC. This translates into CASSVLAGSGANVLTF.

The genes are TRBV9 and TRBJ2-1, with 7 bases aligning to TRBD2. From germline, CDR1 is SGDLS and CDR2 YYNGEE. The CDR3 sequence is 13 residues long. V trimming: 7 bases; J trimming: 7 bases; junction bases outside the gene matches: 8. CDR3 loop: CASGGVGENEQFF. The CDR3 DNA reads TGTGCCAGCGGGGGGGTAGGGGAAAATGAGCAGTTCTTC.